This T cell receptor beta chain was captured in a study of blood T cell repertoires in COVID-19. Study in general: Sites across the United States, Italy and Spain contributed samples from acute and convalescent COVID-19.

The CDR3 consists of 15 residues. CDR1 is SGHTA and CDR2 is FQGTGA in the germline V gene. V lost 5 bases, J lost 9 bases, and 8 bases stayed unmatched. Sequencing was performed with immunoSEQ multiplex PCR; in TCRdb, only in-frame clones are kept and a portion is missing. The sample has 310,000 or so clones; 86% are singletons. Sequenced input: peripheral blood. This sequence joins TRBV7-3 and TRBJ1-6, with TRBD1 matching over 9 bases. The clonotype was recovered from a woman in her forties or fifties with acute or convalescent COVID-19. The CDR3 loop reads CASSVQGQGISPLHF. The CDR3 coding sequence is TGTGCCAGCAGCGTCCAGGGACAGGGTATTTCACCCCTCCACTTT. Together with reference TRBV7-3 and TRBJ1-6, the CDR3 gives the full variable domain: GAGVSQTPSNKVTEKGKYVELRCDPISGHTALYWYRQSLGQGPEFLIYFQGTGAADDSGLPNDRFFAVRPEGSVSTLKIQRTERGDSAVYLCASSVQGQGISPLHFGNGTRLTVT.